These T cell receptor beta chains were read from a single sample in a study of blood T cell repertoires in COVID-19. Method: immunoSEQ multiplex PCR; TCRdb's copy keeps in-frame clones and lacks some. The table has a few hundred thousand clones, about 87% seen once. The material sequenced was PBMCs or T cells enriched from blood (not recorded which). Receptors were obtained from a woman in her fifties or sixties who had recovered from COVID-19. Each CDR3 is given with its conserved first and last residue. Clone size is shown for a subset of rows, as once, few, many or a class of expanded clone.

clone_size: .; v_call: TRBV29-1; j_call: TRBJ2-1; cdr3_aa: CSVEDPLTRSSYNEQFF
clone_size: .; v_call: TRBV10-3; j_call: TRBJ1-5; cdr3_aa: CAIREGSQPQHF
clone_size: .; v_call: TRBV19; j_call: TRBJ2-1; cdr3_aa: CASSTGLAYNEQFF
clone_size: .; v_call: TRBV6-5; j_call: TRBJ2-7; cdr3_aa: CASSYGRAPYEQYF
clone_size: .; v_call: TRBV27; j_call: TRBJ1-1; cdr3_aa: CASGPQGYSTEAFF
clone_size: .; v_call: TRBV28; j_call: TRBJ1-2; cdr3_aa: CASSPGQVGNYGYTF
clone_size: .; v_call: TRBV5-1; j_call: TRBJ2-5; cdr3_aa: CASSKGPQETQYF
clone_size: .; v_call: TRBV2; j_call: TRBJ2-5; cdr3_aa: CASSEVAGGPSQETQYF
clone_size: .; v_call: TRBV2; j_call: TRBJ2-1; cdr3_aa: CASSEGQNHYNEQFF
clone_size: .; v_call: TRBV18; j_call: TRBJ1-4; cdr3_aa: CASSPSAGGGSTNEKLFF
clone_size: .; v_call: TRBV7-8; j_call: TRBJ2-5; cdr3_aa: CASSLGQGGKTQYF
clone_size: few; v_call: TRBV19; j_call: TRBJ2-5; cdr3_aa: CASSIGTGGFETQYF
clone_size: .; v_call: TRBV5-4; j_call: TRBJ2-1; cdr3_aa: CASSLFISADNEQFF
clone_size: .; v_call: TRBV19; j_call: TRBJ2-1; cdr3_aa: CASSRITPGGRNNEQFF
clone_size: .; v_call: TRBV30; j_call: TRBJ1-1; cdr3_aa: CAWGTGKNTEAFF
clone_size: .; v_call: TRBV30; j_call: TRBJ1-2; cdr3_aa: CAWSVRTGPNGYTF
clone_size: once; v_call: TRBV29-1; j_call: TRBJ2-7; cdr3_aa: CSAASGYEQYF
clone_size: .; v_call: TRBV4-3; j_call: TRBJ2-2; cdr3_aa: CASSQVERRERGTGELFF
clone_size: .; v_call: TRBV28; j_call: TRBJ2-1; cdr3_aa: CASSWPPGLAGVLSYNEQFF
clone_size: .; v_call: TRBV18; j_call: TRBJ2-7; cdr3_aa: CASSPGQLYEQYF
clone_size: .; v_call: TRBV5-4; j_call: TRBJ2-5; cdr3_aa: CASSLASSGSVTQYF
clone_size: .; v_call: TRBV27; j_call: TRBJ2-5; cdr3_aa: CASSLFGTSGMKTQYF
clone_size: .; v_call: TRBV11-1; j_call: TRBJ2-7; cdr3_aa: CASSHPGTGIYEQYF
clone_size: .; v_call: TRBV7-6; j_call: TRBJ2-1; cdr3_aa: CASSPEAGYNEQFF
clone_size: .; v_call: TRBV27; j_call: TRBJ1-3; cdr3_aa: CASSPRSTGRNTIYF
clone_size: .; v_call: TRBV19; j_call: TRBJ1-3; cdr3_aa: CAARKSGEWASGNTIYF
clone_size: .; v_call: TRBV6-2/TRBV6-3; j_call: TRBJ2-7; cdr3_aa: CASSTTGGSYEQYF
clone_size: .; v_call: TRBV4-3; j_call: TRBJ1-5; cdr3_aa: CASSQEFPGDSQPQHF
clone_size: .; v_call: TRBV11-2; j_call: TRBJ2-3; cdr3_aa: CASSLDRRTDTQYF
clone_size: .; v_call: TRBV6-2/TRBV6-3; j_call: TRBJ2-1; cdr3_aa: CASSQVLDRYNEQFF
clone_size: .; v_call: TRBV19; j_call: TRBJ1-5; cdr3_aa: CATTEGRGDQPQHF
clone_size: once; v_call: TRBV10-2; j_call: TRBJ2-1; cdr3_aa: CASSAGQSSYNEQFF
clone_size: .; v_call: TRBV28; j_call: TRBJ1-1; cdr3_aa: CASSLSTGVGTEAFF
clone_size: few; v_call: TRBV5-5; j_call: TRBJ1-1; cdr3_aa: CASSSQWGAGGVDEAFF
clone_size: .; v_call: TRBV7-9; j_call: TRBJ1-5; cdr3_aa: CASSLASGPNQPQHF
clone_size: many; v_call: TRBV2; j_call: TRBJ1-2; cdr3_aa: CASRDSGQGRGYTF
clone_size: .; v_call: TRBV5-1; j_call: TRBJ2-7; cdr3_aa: CASSLGGFSSYEQYF
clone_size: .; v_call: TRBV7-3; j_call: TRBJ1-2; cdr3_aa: CASSLTQRGLMDGYTF
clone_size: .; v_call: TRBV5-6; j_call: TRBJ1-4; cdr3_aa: CASSLAGGNEKLFF
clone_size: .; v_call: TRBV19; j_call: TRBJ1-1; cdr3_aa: CASSIGGSKAFF
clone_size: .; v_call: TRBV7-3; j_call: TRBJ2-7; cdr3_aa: CASSPRQGAYEQYF
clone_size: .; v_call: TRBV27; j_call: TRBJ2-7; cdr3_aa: CASSPHPDRTYEQYF
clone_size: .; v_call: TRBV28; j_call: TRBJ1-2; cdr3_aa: CASSPPRGLTGNYGYTF